This T cell receptor beta chain was found in a study of regulatory T cells in long-lasting Graves disease. Whole-study results and caveats: With a small sample size, accuracy may have been reduced.

This CDR3 has 17 residues. V shed 7 bases, J shed 2 bases, and the junction held 8 bases outside the gene matches. CDR1 is MNHEY, CDR2 SMNVEV, per germline (reference sequence). In building TCR beta libraries, iRepertoire HTBI primers were used together with Arm-PCR of CDR3 regions. One entry per CDR3 protein results from TCRdb running MiXCR on the multiplex PCR reads. This table holds about 380,000 distinct CDR3 sequences, roughly a sixth found once. This clonotype was seen many times. Its antigen is still unknown. Sample time point: newly diagnosed GD, antithyroid drugs for less than 3 months. Isolated PBMC RNA provided the starting material for the TCR library.

The material sequenced was peripheral blood mononuclear cells (PBMCs), taken at new diagnosis, from a patient treated with antithyroid drugs. The chain uses TRBV27 and TRBJ2-6, with 10 bases identical to TRBD1. This clonotype originated in a female donor with Graves disease. The CDR3 is CASTDRGQFAGANVLTF. CDR3 coding DNA: TGTGCCAGCACCGACAGGGGGCAATTCGCTGGGGCCAACGTCCTGACTTTC.